This TCR beta chain was identified during a study of CD8 T cells in ankylosing spondylitis. Germline loops: CDR1 SGDLS, CDR2 YYNGEE. V lost 0 bases to trimming and J lost 1 base, with 13 bases between them. The length of the CDR3 is 16 residues. Study outcomes and limitations: Reactive arthritis synovial fluid and blood were previously reported to contain some motif variants.

This clonotype has at least ten counts. Its specificity is not known. Quantitative 5'-RACE with molecular barcodes was used to make the TCR beta libraries. TCRdb independently ran MiXCR on the 5' RACE reads; one entry per CDR3 protein. The data hold 25,000 to 35,000 distinct CDR3 sequences, with about 5.3% observed a single time. Sequences were obtained from blood, either unsorted or a sorted T cell fraction (not recorded which). The gene calls are TRBV9 and TRBJ2-5, with D tentatively TRBD1 (7 bases). This sequence was found in a female donor with ankylosing spondylitis or in good health (not recorded which). The CDR3 region has the DNA TGTGCCAGCAGCGTAGCTGCGGGACAGAGCCAAGAGACCCAGTACTTC. Amino acids: CASSVAAGQSQETQYF. Supplemented by reference TRBV9 and TRBJ2-5, the full variable domain reads DSGVTQTPKHLITATGQRVTLRCSPRSGDLSVYWYQQSLDQGLQFLIQYYNGEERAKGNILERFSAQQFPDLHSELNLSSLELGDSALYFCASSVAAGQSQETQYFGPGTRLLVL.